These T cell receptor beta chains were read from a single sample in a study of T cells in Graves' hyperthyroidism and ophthalmopathy. TCRdb ran MiXCR on the multiplex PCR reads and lists one entry per CDR3 protein. This sample has some 720,000 distinct CDR3 sequences, with 16% found just once. The sequencing input was blood. The source of these receptors is a man between 18 and 29 years old with Graves' hyperthyroidism. CDR3s include the opening cysteine and the closing phenylalanine or tryptophan. D genes are given only for firm matches. Size values are once, few and many counts, or a class for expanded clones, and some rows have none.

len: 15
j_gene: TRBJ2-1
d_gene: TRBD2
v_gene: TRBV20-1
abundance: few
CDR3aa: CSASRREVDHNEQFF
CDR3nt: TGCAGTGCTAGTAGGCGGGAGGTTGACCACAATGAGCAGTTCTTC

len: 15
j_gene: TRBJ2-7
d_gene: TRBD1
v_gene: TRBV6-1
abundance: many
CDR3aa: CASSELRDRGDEQYF
CDR3nt: TGTGCCAGCAGTGAACTACGGGACAGGGGCGACGAGCAGTACTTC

len: 13
j_gene: TRBJ2-1
d_gene: NA
v_gene: TRBV7-3
abundance: few
CDR3aa: CASSAQGYNEQFF
CDR3nt: TGTGCCAGCAGCGCACAGGGTTACAATGAGCAGTTCTTC

len: 14
j_gene: TRBJ2-7
d_gene: NA
v_gene: TRBV7-8
abundance: few
CDR3aa: CASSPIVRSYEQYF
CDR3nt: TGTGCCAGCAGCCCCATAGTCCGCTCCTACGAGCAGTACTTC

len: 14
j_gene: TRBJ2-7
d_gene: TRBD2
v_gene: TRBV5-1
abundance: NA
CDR3aa: CASRVSGSSYEQYF
CDR3nt: TGCGCCAGCAGAGTTAGCGGGAGTTCCTACGAGCAGTACTTC

len: 17
j_gene: TRBJ2-1
d_gene: TRBD2
v_gene: TRBV7-2
abundance: few
CDR3aa: CASSFRTSGSSYNEQFF
CDR3nt: TGTGCCAGCAGCTTCCGGACTAGCGGGAGCTCCTACAATGAGCAGTTCTTC

len: 14
j_gene: TRBJ1-2
d_gene: NA
v_gene: TRBV9
abundance: NA
CDR3aa: CASSEKGRLGGYTF
CDR3nt: TGTGCCAGCAGCGAGAAGGGGCGCTTAGGTGGCTACACCTTC

len: 14
j_gene: TRBJ2-1
d_gene: NA
v_gene: TRBV30
abundance: many
CDR3aa: CAWRVYAPDNEQFF
CDR3nt: TGTGCCTGGAGGGTTTACGCACCCGACAATGAGCAGTTCTTC

len: 15
j_gene: TRBJ2-5
d_gene: TRBD2
v_gene: TRBV7-2
abundance: NA
CDR3aa: CASSLGLAGTETQYF
CDR3nt: TGTGCCAGCAGCTTAGGGCTAGCGGGAACAGAGACCCAGTACTTC

len: 12
j_gene: TRBJ2-7
d_gene: NA
v_gene: TRBV25-1
abundance: NA
CDR3aa: CASTTTLGEQYF
CDR3nt: TGTGCCAGCACCACGACCTTGGGCGAGCAGTACTTC

len: 16
j_gene: TRBJ2-5
d_gene: TRBD1
v_gene: TRBV24-1
abundance: NA
CDR3aa: CATSDFGTGEGETQYF
CDR3nt: TGTGCCACCAGTGATTTCGGGACAGGGGAAGGGGAGACCCAGTACTTC

len: 13
j_gene: TRBJ2-3
d_gene: NA
v_gene: TRBV24-1
abundance: NA
CDR3aa: CATSDLRLDTQYF
CDR3nt: TGTGCCACCAGTGATTTGCGGCTAGATACGCAGTATTTT

len: 14
j_gene: TRBJ2-3
d_gene: TRBD2
v_gene: TRBV6-1
abundance: few
CDR3aa: CASSVAGEADTQYF
CDR3nt: TGTGCCAGCAGTGTAGCGGGAGAGGCAGATACGCAGTATTTT

len: 16
j_gene: TRBJ1-6
d_gene: NA
v_gene: TRBV20-1
abundance: few
CDR3aa: CSARGDTYFYNSPLHF
CDR3nt: TGCAGTGCTAGGGGCGACACTTATTTCTATAATTCACCCCTCCACTTT

len: 14
j_gene: TRBJ2-4
d_gene: NA
v_gene: TRBV28
abundance: NA
CDR3aa: CASRPPFGKNIQYF
CDR3nt: TGTGCCAGCAGGCCCCCGTTCGGCAAAAACATTCAGTACTTC

len: 15
j_gene: TRBJ1-4
d_gene: NA
v_gene: TRBV4-3
abundance: NA
CDR3aa: CASSLQGVGSEKLFF
CDR3nt: TGCGCCAGCAGCCTCCAGGGCGTGGGGAGTGAAAAACTGTTTTTT

len: 13
j_gene: TRBJ2-7
d_gene: NA
v_gene: TRBV2
abundance: many
CDR3aa: CASSPDLAYEQYF
CDR3nt: TGTGCCAGCAGCCCGGACCTGGCCTACGAGCAGTACTTC

len: 14
j_gene: TRBJ2-7
d_gene: NA
v_gene: TRBV2
abundance: few
CDR3aa: CASSEQGRGYEQYF
CDR3nt: TGTGCCAGCAGTGAACAGGGAAGGGGCTACGAGCAGTACTTC

len: 14
j_gene: TRBJ2-5
d_gene: NA
v_gene: TRBV3-1
abundance: NA
CDR3aa: CASSPFGGRETQYF
CDR3nt: TGTGCCAGCAGCCCCTTCGGGGGGCGAGAGACCCAGTACTTC

len: 14
j_gene: TRBJ1-4
d_gene: NA
v_gene: TRBV28
abundance: many
CDR3aa: CASKGGGAAEKLFF
CDR3nt: TGTGCCAGTAAAGGGGGGGGCGCGGCTGAAAAACTGTTTTTT

len: 11
j_gene: TRBJ2-3
d_gene: NA
v_gene: TRBV20-1
abundance: few
CDR3aa: CSASVGDTQYF
CDR3nt: TGCAGTGCCTCGGTCGGGGATACGCAGTATTTT

len: 12
j_gene: TRBJ1-2
d_gene: TRBD1
v_gene: TRBV11-2
abundance: many
CDR3aa: CASSDREYGYTF
CDR3nt: TGTGCCAGCAGTGACAGGGAATATGGCTACACCTTC

len: 20
j_gene: TRBJ2-3
d_gene: TRBD2
v_gene: TRBV4-1
abundance: few
CDR3aa: CASSTHPGTSGRYGTDTQYF
CDR3nt: TGCGCCAGCAGCACCCACCCCGGGACTAGCGGGAGGTACGGCACAGATACGCAGTATTTT

len: 15
j_gene: TRBJ2-1
d_gene: TRBD2
v_gene: TRBV30
abundance: many
CDR3aa: CAWKELAGGPSEQFF
CDR3nt: TGTGCCTGGAAGGAGCTGGCGGGAGGGCCCAGTGAGCAGTTCTTC

len: 15
j_gene: TRBJ2-1
d_gene: NA
v_gene: TRBV27
abundance: many
CDR3aa: CASTKTWAGGNEQFF
CDR3nt: TGTGCCAGCACCAAAACTTGGGCGGGCGGAAATGAGCAGTTCTTC

len: 13
j_gene: TRBJ2-7
d_gene: NA
v_gene: TRBV7-9
abundance: many
CDR3aa: CASSPRTTYEQYF
CDR3nt: TGTGCCAGCAGCCCTCGGACTACCTACGAGCAGTACTTC

len: 17
j_gene: TRBJ1-3
d_gene: TRBD1
v_gene: TRBV5-8
abundance: few
CDR3aa: CASSLGQGVFSGNTIYF
CDR3nt: TGTGCCAGCAGCCTCGGACAGGGTGTGTTCTCTGGAAACACCATATATTTT

len: 11
j_gene: TRBJ2-2
d_gene: NA
v_gene: TRBV12-3/TRBV12-4
abundance: many
CDR3aa: CASTVSGELFF
CDR3nt: TGTGCCAGCACCGTTTCCGGGGAGCTGTTTTTT

len: 16
j_gene: TRBJ1-5
d_gene: NA
v_gene: TRBV28
abundance: NA
CDR3aa: CASSLWVLFVNQPQHF
CDR3nt: TGTGCCAGCAGTTTATGGGTTCTCTTCGTTAATCAGCCCCAGCATTTT

len: 14
j_gene: TRBJ1-1
d_gene: NA
v_gene: TRBV14
abundance: NA
CDR3aa: CASSQLGGGTEAFF
CDR3nt: TGTGCCAGCAGCCAATTGGGAGGCGGCACTGAAGCTTTCTTT

len: 16
j_gene: TRBJ2-7
d_gene: NA
v_gene: TRBV20-1
abundance: NA
CDR3aa: CSARDRRAPSPYEQYF
CDR3nt: TGCAGTGCTAGAGATCGAAGGGCTCCCTCTCCTTACGAGCAGTACTTC

len: 14
j_gene: TRBJ1-1
d_gene: NA
v_gene: TRBV7-9
abundance: once
CDR3aa: CASSSLGANTEAFF
CDR3nt: TGTGCCAGCAGTTCCTTAGGGGCTAACACTGAAGCTTTCTTT

len: 13
j_gene: TRBJ1-6
d_gene: NA
v_gene: TRBV19
abundance: few
CDR3aa: CASSPRVASPLHF
CDR3nt: TGTGCCAGTAGTCCCCGGGTGGCCTCACCCCTCCACTTT

len: 15
j_gene: TRBJ1-5
d_gene: NA
v_gene: TRBV19
abundance: few
CDR3aa: CASRTGPPATQPQHF
CDR3nt: TGTGCCAGTAGAACAGGGCCTCCTGCGACTCAGCCCCAGCATTTT

len: 16
j_gene: TRBJ1-1
d_gene: TRBD1
v_gene: TRBV4-3
abundance: many
CDR3aa: CASSHRPGQGGTEAFF
CDR3nt: TGCGCCAGCAGCCATCGGCCGGGACAGGGAGGCACTGAAGCTTTCTTT

len: 14
j_gene: TRBJ1-2
d_gene: NA
v_gene: TRBV9
abundance: few
CDR3aa: CASSSAGGVYGYTF
CDR3nt: TGTGCCAGCAGTTCAGCGGGGGGCGTCTATGGCTACACCTTC

len: 15
j_gene: TRBJ2-7
d_gene: TRBD2
v_gene: TRBV7-9
abundance: NA
CDR3aa: CASSLASGSPHEQYF
CDR3nt: TGTGCCAGCAGCTTAGCGAGCGGGAGCCCCCACGAGCAGTACTTC

len: 14
j_gene: TRBJ1-5
d_gene: NA
v_gene: TRBV30
abundance: many
CDR3aa: CAWSVLGGNQPQHF
CDR3nt: TGTGCCTGGAGTGTTTTAGGGGGCAATCAGCCCCAGCATTTT

len: 14
j_gene: TRBJ1-1
d_gene: NA
v_gene: TRBV5-1
abundance: many
CDR3aa: CASSLSYRASEAFF
CDR3nt: TGCGCCAGCAGCTTGAGTTACAGGGCCTCTGAAGCTTTCTTT

len: 15
j_gene: TRBJ1-6
d_gene: TRBD1
v_gene: TRBV7-2
abundance: NA
CDR3aa: CASSYRDRDSSPLHF
CDR3nt: TGTGCCAGCAGCTACCGGGACAGGGATTCTTCACCCCTCCACTTT

len: 13
j_gene: TRBJ2-2
d_gene: NA
v_gene: TRBV7-8
abundance: NA
CDR3aa: CASSLDGVGELFF
CDR3nt: TGTGCCAGCAGCTTAGATGGGGTCGGGGAGCTGTTTTTT

len: 14
j_gene: TRBJ2-5
d_gene: TRBD2
v_gene: TRBV20-1
abundance: NA
CDR3aa: CSAPKAGVGETQYF
CDR3nt: TGCAGTGCCCCCAAGGCGGGAGTAGGAGAGACCCAGTACTTC

len: 15
j_gene: TRBJ2-3
d_gene: TRBD2
v_gene: TRBV9
abundance: many
CDR3aa: CASSVGLAGGNTQYF
CDR3nt: TGTGCCAGCAGCGTAGGACTAGCGGGAGGTAATACGCAGTATTTT

len: 13
j_gene: TRBJ1-6
d_gene: NA
v_gene: TRBV20-1
abundance: NA
CDR3aa: CSARPSYNSPLHF
CDR3nt: TGCAGTGCCAGGCCCTCCTATAATTCACCCCTCCACTTT

len: 16
j_gene: TRBJ1-2
d_gene: TRBD1
v_gene: TRBV28
abundance: NA
CDR3aa: CASSTAQGATVDGYTF
CDR3nt: TGTGCCAGCAGTACTGCCCAGGGGGCAACCGTCGATGGCTACACCTTC

len: 17
j_gene: TRBJ2-1
d_gene: NA
v_gene: TRBV4-2
abundance: few
CDR3aa: CASSHSTGWGSYNEQFF
CDR3nt: TGTGCCAGCAGCCATTCCACAGGGTGGGGCTCCTACAATGAGCAGTTCTTC

len: 14
j_gene: TRBJ1-1
d_gene: TRBD1
v_gene: TRBV27
abundance: NA
CDR3aa: CASSENDRGTEAFF
CDR3nt: TGTGCCAGCAGTGAAAACGACAGGGGCACTGAAGCTTTCTTT

len: 17
j_gene: TRBJ2-1
d_gene: TRBD2
v_gene: TRBV20-1
abundance: few
CDR3aa: CSAPTSGNRRVYNEQFF
CDR3nt: TGCAGTGCCCCGACTAGCGGGAATAGGAGGGTTTACAATGAGCAGTTCTTC

len: 15
j_gene: TRBJ1-3
d_gene: NA
v_gene: TRBV12-5
abundance: NA
CDR3aa: CASVPLHHSGNTIYF
CDR3nt: TGTGCTAGTGTTCCGCTGCACCACTCTGGAAACACCATATATTTT

len: 13
j_gene: TRBJ2-7
d_gene: NA
v_gene: TRBV19
abundance: few
CDR3aa: CASSPGYDYEQYF
CDR3nt: TGTGCCAGTAGTCCGGGGTACGACTACGAGCAGTACTTC

len: 13
j_gene: TRBJ2-7
d_gene: NA
v_gene: TRBV5-1
abundance: few
CDR3aa: CASSLGLVAEQYF
CDR3nt: TGCGCCAGCAGCTTGGGACTAGTGGCCGAGCAGTACTTC

len: 14
j_gene: TRBJ1-1
d_gene: NA
v_gene: TRBV5-8
abundance: NA
CDR3aa: CASSRLRGSTEAFF
CDR3nt: TGTGCCAGCAGCCGCCTGCGGGGGAGTACTGAAGCTTTCTTT

len: 15
j_gene: TRBJ1-1
d_gene: NA
v_gene: TRBV18
abundance: many
CDR3aa: CASSPKWAENTEAFF
CDR3nt: TGTGCCAGCTCACCAAAGTGGGCAGAGAACACTGAAGCTTTCTTT

len: 14
j_gene: TRBJ2-7
d_gene: NA
v_gene: TRBV5-1
abundance: NA
CDR3aa: CASSLYSGRIKQYF
CDR3nt: TGCGCCAGCAGCTTGTATAGCGGAAGGATCAAGCAGTACTTC

len: 16
j_gene: TRBJ1-1
d_gene: NA
v_gene: TRBV2
abundance: many
CDR3aa: CASNYARSRRNTEAFF
CDR3nt: TGTGCCAGCAACTATGCGAGGAGCAGGAGGAACACTGAAGCTTTCTTT

len: 15
j_gene: TRBJ2-7
d_gene: NA
v_gene: TRBV20-1
abundance: NA
CDR3aa: CSARDRVEGPYEQYF
CDR3nt: TGCAGTGCTAGAGATCGGGTCGAGGGACCCTACGAGCAGTACTTC

len: 15
j_gene: TRBJ1-2
d_gene: NA
v_gene: TRBV5-5
abundance: few
CDR3aa: CASSFFTRENYGYTF
CDR3nt: TGTGCCAGCAGCTTTTTTACCAGGGAAAACTATGGCTACACCTTC

len: 15
j_gene: TRBJ2-7
d_gene: NA
v_gene: TRBV7-9
abundance: once
CDR3aa: CASSNTTLSLYEQYF
CDR3nt: TGTGCCAGCAGCAATACCACTCTTTCGCTTTACGAGCAGTACTTC